Shown below are 10 T cell receptor beta chains from a single sample sequenced in a study of siplizumab effects on memory and regulatory T cells. The protocol was immunoSEQ multiplex PCR, while the TCRdb copy is restricted to in-frame clones and leaves out a portion. The data contain approximately 120,000 clones, 92% of them singletons. The sample comprised Tregs sorted from blood. The source is a human donor in good health.

The chain combines TRBV7-8 with TRBJ1-5; 8 nucleotides agree with TRBD1. Per the germline V gene, CDR1 is SGHVS and CDR2 is FQNEAQ. The V gene end was trimmed by 4 bases and the J gene end by 1 base; junction bases not matched to a gene: 12. The CDR3 has 18 amino acids. CDR3 residues: CASSSGTGAGSSNQPQHF. DNA of the CDR3: TGTGCCAGCAGCTCAGGGACAGGCGCAGGCTCCAGCAATCAGCCCCAGCATTTT.

Only one count was recorded for this clone. This rearrangement joins TRBV2 to TRBJ1-5; 7 bases align to TRBD1. CDR1 and CDR2 (germline): SNHLY, FYNNEI. V gave up 4 bases and J gave up 9 bases; unmatched junction bases: 6. The CDR3 runs 13 residues. CDR3: CASSVRGLGPQHF. CDR3 nucleotides: TGTGCCAGCAGTGTGAGGGGGCTTGGGCCCCAGCATTTT.

The chain joins TRBV7-9 to TRBJ1-1; no clear D. The CDR3 has 13 amino acids. Germline loops: CDR1 SEHNR, CDR2 FQNEAQ (reference sequence). The V and J ends lost 1 base and 4 bases respectively, with 7 bases between them. CDR3 region: CASSLDGVTEAFF. Written as DNA, the CDR3 is TGTGCCAGCAGCTTAGACGGCGTCACTGAAGCTTTCTTT.

This clone showed up just once. The V call is TRBV4-1, the J call TRBJ1-2, with a tentative D call TRBD1 (5 bases). Germline lookup yields CDR1 MGHRA and CDR2 YSYEKL. This CDR3 is built from 15 residues. V lost 4 bases and J 6 bases, leaving 18 bases between the germline ends. As DNA, the CDR3 is TGCGCCAGCAGCCCTTATTCAAAGGGACTGGATGGCTACACCTTC. Translation gives CASSPYSKGLDGYTF.

The rearrangement links TRBV19 to TRBJ1-6, with TRBD1 matching 7 bases. Trimming at V came to 6 bases and at J to 7 bases, leaving 9 bases not matched to a gene. Germline loops: CDR1 LNHDA, CDR2 SQIVND (reference sequence). The CDR3 loop spans 15 amino acids. CDR3: CASRRLGQENSPLHF. CDR3 DNA: TGTGCCAGTAGGCGGCTTGGACAGGAGAATTCACCCCTCCACTTT.

With regard to this clone: In the same sample, other DNA sequences code for this CDR3. The V call is TRBV18, the J call TRBJ2-5; TRBD1 is a possible D gene (5 bases). The CDR3 spans 12 residues. Germline V gene sequence: CDR1 KGHSH, CDR2 LQKENI. Trimming removed 2 bases from V and 4 bases from J, with 5 bases in between. The CDR3 is CASSPRGETQYF. The CDR3 region has the DNA TGTGCCAGCTCACCAAGGGGAGAGACCCAGTACTTC.

This sequence joins TRBV11-1 and TRBJ2-5; D not resolved. This CDR3 comprises 13 residues. V was pared by 2 bases and J by 2 bases, with 6 bases between. Germline V gene data show CDR1 as SGHAT and CDR2 as FQDESV (reference sequence). The CDR3 protein is CASSLLIQETQYF. CDR3 bases: TGTGCCAGCAGCTTACTCATACAAGAGACCCAGTACTTC.

The chain combines TRBV7-2 with TRBJ2-3; TRBD1 aligns across 7 bases. The germline V gene has CDR1 SGHTA and CDR2 FQGNSA. V shed 3 bases and J 1 base; nucleotides not matched to a gene: 7. The CDR3 is made up of 16 amino acids. The CDR3 is CASSFRGGLGTDTQYF. In DNA, the CDR3 is TGTGCCAGCAGCTTCCGAGGGGGCCTGGGCACAGATACGCAGTATTTT. Variable domain in full (rest from reference TRBV7-2 and TRBJ2-3): GAGVSQSPSNKVTEKGKDVELRCDPISGHTALYWYRQSLGQGLEFLIYFQGNSAPDKSGLPSDRFSAERTGGSVSTLTIQRTQQEDSAVYLCASSFRGGLGTDTQYFGPGTRLTVL.

CDR3 DNA: TGTGCCAGCAGCGCTGGCCAGACAGGGGGGGGCTACACCTTC. Its translation is CASSAGQTGGGYTF. The chain carries TRBV6-1 and TRBJ1-2; 9 bases agree with TRBD1. Per germline, CDR1 MNHNS and CDR2 SASEGT. This CDR3 region has 14 residues. V trimming: 6 bases; J trimming: 8 bases; junction bases outside the gene matches: 10.

The V call is TRBV20-1, the J call TRBJ1-1; no reliable D call. The CDR3 contains 11 residues. In germline, CDR1 is DFQATT, CDR2 SNEGSKA (reference sequence). Between the trimmed V and J ends, which lost 6 bases and 5 bases, there was a span of 10 bases. The CDR3 DNA reads as TGCAGTGCCATCTCCGAGACTGAAGCTTTCTTT. It codes for CSAISETEAFF.